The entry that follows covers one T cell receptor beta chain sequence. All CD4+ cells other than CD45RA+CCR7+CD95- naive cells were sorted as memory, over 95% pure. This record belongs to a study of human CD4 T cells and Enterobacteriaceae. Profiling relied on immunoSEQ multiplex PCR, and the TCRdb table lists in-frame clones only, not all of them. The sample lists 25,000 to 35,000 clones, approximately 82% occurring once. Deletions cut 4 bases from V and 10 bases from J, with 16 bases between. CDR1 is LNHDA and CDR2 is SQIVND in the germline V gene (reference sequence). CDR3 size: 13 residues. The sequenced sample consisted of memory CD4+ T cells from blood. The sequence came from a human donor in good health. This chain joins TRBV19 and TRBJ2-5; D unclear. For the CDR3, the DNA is TGTGCCAGTAGTACCCCTTTTAATGGGGTCCAGTACTTC. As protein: CASSTPFNGVQYF.